Reported below is one T cell receptor (beta chain). Clones were sequenced by immunoSEQ multiplex PCR, and TCRdb holds only the in-frame ones, with some missing. The sample yields hundreds of thousands of clones, 70% to 90% seen once. Recovered status in Cohort 3 required two negative PCRs, clearance, or symptom resolution. These data are taken from a study of blood T cell repertoires in COVID-19. Whole-study context: Sources were T cells, B-cell-depleted T cells, or PBMCs; the material itself was cDNA or gDNA.

Germline V gene data show CDR1 as LGHDT and CDR2 as YNNKEL (reference sequence). The CDR3 runs to 14 residues. Trimming at V came to 4 bases and at J to 8 bases, leaving 5 bases not matched to a gene. The chain combines TRBV3-1 (or the pseudogene TRBV3-2) with TRBJ1-2; 12 nucleotides agree with TRBD1. Sequencing was done on a sample of PBMCs or T cells enriched from blood (not recorded which). This receptor was taken from a man aged 35-49 years who had recovered from COVID-19. The CDR3 bases are TGTGCCAGCAGCCCGGGACAGGGGGCGGCCGGCTACACCTTC. It specifies CASSPGQGAAGYTF.